Each of the 14 T cell receptor beta chains below was sequenced from the same sample in a study of shared T cell receptors in the human thymus. This table comes from immunoSEQ multiplex PCR, and its TCRdb copy is limited to in-frame clones, with some not included. In the table there are approximately 490,000 clones, around 78% of which are singletons. The data also belong to a second study, concerning human thymus T cells.

What was sequenced was thymocytes. Every receptor here comes from a boy under two years old with a congenital heart defect.

This chain links TRBV4-2 with TRBJ2-1, with 9 nucleotides matching TRBD2. The CDR3 covers 19 residues. V was pared by 0 bases and J by 6 bases, with 15 bases of the junction left unmatched. Germline lookup yields CDR1 LGHNA and CDR2 YNFKEQ. CDR3 DNA sequence: TGTGCCAGCAGCCAAGATCGGGCTAGCGGGACAACCCCCTTCAATGAGCAGTTCTTC. This sequence encodes CASSQDRASGTTPFNEQFF.

The chain is built from TRBV14 and TRBJ2-7; 8 bases align to TRBD2. The junction had 4 bases not matched to a gene; V was cut back by 0 bases and J by 9 bases. Germline V gives CDR1 SGHDN, CDR2 FVKESK. The CDR3 covers 13 residues. CDR3 coding DNA: TGTGCCAGCAGCCAAGAGGTAGCGGGGAGGCAGTACTTC. It codes for CASSQEVAGRQYF.

This CDR3 is CASTRDRSSGELFF. The DNA of the CDR3 is TGTGCCAGCACCCGTGACAGGTCTTCCGGGGAGCTGTTTTTT. The genes are TRBV2 and TRBJ2-2, with TRBD1 as a possible D gene (6 bases). This CDR3 has 14 residues. V was shortened by 7 bases and J by 6 bases, with 15 bases between the two germline ends. The germline gives CDR1 SNHLY, CDR2 FYNNEI.

This chain links TRBV27 with TRBJ2-2; TRBD1 matches at 7 bases. The junction had 5 bases not matched to a gene; V was cut back by 6 bases and J by 4 bases. The CDR3 sequence is 14 residues long. Germline CDR1 reads MNHEY; CDR2 reads SMNVEV (reference sequence). CDR3 region: CASSIQGSTGELFF. CDR3 in DNA: TGTGCCAGCAGCATACAGGGGAGCACCGGGGAGCTGTTTTTT.

The chain links TRBV27 to TRBJ2-7; 10 bases match TRBD1. The CDR3 totals 13 residues. Germline CDR1 is MNHEY and CDR2 is SMNVEV (reference sequence). The V segment lost 6 bases and the J segment 3 bases; nucleotides outside the gene matches: 2. CDR3 nucleotide sequence: TGTGCCAGCAGAGGGGACAGGGGCTACGAGCAGTACTTC. Amino acid sequence: CASRGDRGYEQYF.

The chain employs TRBV5-6 and TRBJ1-1; 9 bases are a match to TRBD1. CDR3 length: 19 residues. J was trimmed by 3 bases and V by 2 bases; bases with no gene match: 17. Germline CDR1 SGHDT, CDR2 YYEEEE. DNA of the CDR3: TGTGCCAGCAGCTTCCATAAGCCGGGACAGGGTTCCAGGTACACTGAAGCTTTCTTT. Residues: CASSFHKPGQGSRYTEAFF.

The gene calls are TRBV25-1 and TRBJ2-1, with 8 nucleotides matching TRBD2. Germline CDR1 MGHDK, CDR2 SYGVNS. V shed 7 bases and J 6 bases; nucleotides not matched to a gene: 20. This CDR3 contains 18 residues. The CDR3 nucleotides read TGTGCCAGCAAAGAGTGGGGGGATACTAGCGGATCCCGCAATGAGCAGTTCTTC. It encodes CASKEWGDTSGSRNEQFF.

The chain links TRBV19 to TRBJ2-7; possible D gene TRBD2, 5 bases. Trimming cost V 3 bases and J 2 bases, with 11 bases left between them. This CDR3 has 14 residues. The germline gives CDR1 LNHDA, CDR2 SQIVND (reference sequence). CDR3 in DNA: TGTGCCAGTAGTATTGGGGTGAGGGCCTACGAGCAGTACTTC. Translating it yields CASSIGVRAYEQYF.

V is TRBV5-1 and J is TRBJ2-2, with no clear D. In germline, CDR1 is SGHRS, CDR2 YFSETQ. The V end was cut by 0 bases, the J end by 6 bases, with 15 bases between. The CDR3 sequence is 16 residues long. The CDR3 loop reads CASSLVPPSHPGELFF. The CDR3 coding sequence is TGCGCCAGCAGCTTGGTGCCCCCTAGTCATCCCGGGGAGCTGTTTTTT.

This chain connects TRBV15 to TRBJ1-5; D may be TRBD1 (5 bases). Germline CDR1 and CDR2: LNHNV and YYDKDF (reference sequence). The V gene lost 1 base and the J gene lost 3 bases, with 10 bases spanning the gap. The CDR3 sequence is 15 residues long. The CDR3 is CATSRVDRSNQPQHF. The CDR3, as DNA: TGTGCCACCAGCAGAGTCGACAGATCCAATCAGCCCCAGCATTTT.

The chain carries TRBV15 and TRBJ2-7; D might be TRBD2 (6 bases). V lost 1 base, J lost 5 bases, and 12 bases lay in between. This CDR3 is built from 14 residues. Germline CDR1 LNHNV, CDR2 YYDKDF (reference sequence). CDR3 loop: CATSRVGGIDEQYF. DNA of the CDR3: TGTGCCACCAGCAGAGTAGGAGGGATCGACGAGCAGTACTTC.

The V call is TRBV27, the J call TRBJ2-1; 14 nucleotides align to TRBD2. With V trimmed by 6 bases and J by 0 bases, 4 bases remained unmatched. Germline V gene lookup returns CDR1 MNHEY and CDR2 SMNVEV (reference sequence). The CDR3 extends over 17 amino acids. The CDR3, as DNA: TGTGCCAGCAGGCACGGGACTAGCGGGAGCTCCTACAATGAGCAGTTCTTC. As protein: CASRHGTSGSSYNEQFF.

This chain links TRBV15 with TRBJ2-5; 14 nucleotides line up with TRBD2. V lost 6 bases, J lost 5 bases, and 11 bases stayed unmatched. Looked up from germline, CDR1 is LNHNV and CDR2 is YYDKDF (reference sequence). CDR3 size: 17 residues. CDR3 region: CATSTPGLAGVEETQYF. For the CDR3, the DNA is TGTGCCACCAGTACGCCGGGACTAGCGGGAGTGGAGGAGACCCAGTACTTC.

This sequence joins TRBV27 and TRBJ1-2; the match to TRBD1 covers 11 bases. The CDR3 totals 17 residues. V trimming: 5 bases; J trimming: 8 bases; junction bases outside the gene matches: 16. Germline-derived CDR1 and CDR2 are MNHEY and SMNVEV (reference sequence). The DNA of the CDR3 is TGTGCCAGCAGTCCAATTCGGGCCGGGACAGGGGGTAGCGGCTACACCTTC. It is translated as CASSPIRAGTGGSGYTF.